The clone carrying this TCR beta chain is labeled medium-sized. The sample belongs to a study of immune characterization of retroperitoneal liposarcoma. TCRdb itself ran the PCR reads through MiXCR, one entry per CDR3 protein. Of 9,500 to 11,000 distinct CDR3 sequences in the sample, around 30% were seen once. This CDR3 spans 15 amino acids. Looked up from germline, CDR1 is SGHTA and CDR2 is FQGNSA. The sequence was collected from a male donor with retroperitoneal liposarcoma. The specimen was tumor tissue. The rearrangement joins TRBV7-2 to TRBJ2-1; D gene unclear. The J call may be in error: the DNA end matches TRBJ2-7 better. The CDR3: CASSLEYTSYNEQYF. The CDR3 region has the DNA TGTGCCAGCAGCTTAGAATATACCTCCTACAATGAGCAGTACTTC.